These 28 T cell receptor beta chains originate from one sample sequenced in a study of identical twins. From the 5' RACE reads, TCRdb called clonotypes with MiXCR, one entry per CDR3 protein. Of roughly 1.6 million distinct CDR3 sequences detected, about 31% appear once; the ten largest clones hold approximately 0.29%. The sequencing sample was made of cord blood. These receptor sequences come from a newborn girl in good health.

The chain has TRBV10-3 and TRBJ2-1; unclear D gene. Trimming removed 0 bases from V and 13 bases from J, with 16 bases in between. This CDR3 has 14 amino acids. The germline CDR1 and CDR2 sequences are ENHRY and SYGVKD. The CDR3, as DNA: TGTGCCATCAGTGAGTCCCTTGGGATCTCCGGACAGTTCTTC. Translating it yields CAISESLGISGQFF.

This clonotype appeared a few times. V gene TRBV28 combines with J gene TRBJ1-2, with 9 bases lining up with TRBD1. This CDR3 contains 18 residues. Trimming removed 4 bases from V and 0 bases from J; junction bases left unmatched: 12. Germline CDR1 and CDR2: MDHEN and SYDVKM. In nucleotides, the CDR3 is TGTGCCAGCAGTTGGGCCCGGGACAGGGTAACTTCTAACTATGGCTACACCTTC. Protein: CASSWARDRVTSNYGYTF.

CDR3 nucleotides: TGTGCCAGCAGCGTAGAGGACAGGGAGATTGAAAAACTGTTTTTT. Residues: CASSVEDREIEKLFF. The chain carries TRBV9 and TRBJ1-4; TRBD1 agrees at 8 bases. This CDR3 is 15 amino acids long. V shed 0 bases, J shed 7 bases, and the junction held 5 bases outside the gene matches. The germline gives CDR1 SGDLS, CDR2 YYNGEE.

Notes on this clonotype: A much larger clone is a single base away; this may be a read error. CDR3 in DNA: TGTGCCAGCAGTTTCTTGTCTAGCGGGAATAACAATGAGCAGTACTTC. It codes for CASSFLSSGNNNEQYF. The V call is TRBV27, the J call TRBJ2-5; 9 positions agree with TRBD2. The ends lost 3 bases at V and 11 bases at J; junction bases unmatched: 16. The V gene's germline CDR1 is MNHEY and CDR2 SMNVEV (reference sequence). The CDR3 sequence is 16 residues long.

The J gene is TRBJ2-5, the V gene TRBV24-1, with a possible D match to TRBD1 (6 bases). The CDR3 sequence is 16 residues long. Trimming removed 2 bases from V and 11 bases from J, with 23 bases in between. The germline V gene has CDR1 KGHDR and CDR2 SFDVKD. The CDR3 here is CATSDWGTNPLNEQYF. Here the CDR3 DNA reads TGTGCCACCAGTGATTGGGGGACAAACCCGCTCAATGAGCAGTACTTC.

The chain combines TRBV25-1 with TRBJ2-5; D possibly uses TRBD1 or TRBD2 (5 bases each). Trimming took off 4 bases at V and 11 bases at J, with 20 bases between the two ends. CDR3 length: 14 amino acids. The germline CDR1 and CDR2 sequences are MGHDK and SYGVNS. CDR3 sequence (DNA): TGTGCCAGCAGTGGACGGGACCGTAACAATGAGCAGTACTTC. Its protein product is CASSGRDRNNEQYF.

The rearrangement joins TRBV20-1 to TRBJ2-1; TRBD2 agrees at 8 bases. The CDR3 is made up of 14 amino acids. J gave up 2 bases and V 6 bases, and 6 bases lay outside the gene matches. Looked up from germline, CDR1 is DFQATT and CDR2 is SNEGSKA (reference sequence). The DNA of the CDR3 is TGCAGTGCCCCGGGGGGGGTACCCTACAATGAGCAGTTCTTC. This sequence encodes CSAPGGVPYNEQFF.

This clonotype has only a few counts. The chain uses TRBV20-1 and TRBJ2-1; TRBD1 matches 7 bases. Germline CDR1 reads DFQATT; CDR2 reads SNEGSKA (reference sequence). This CDR3 has 17 amino acids. After removal of 2 bases from V and 2 bases from J, the junction contained 12 bases not matched to a gene. The DNA of the CDR3 is TGCAGTGCTAGATCCCGATTAGGACAGGCAACCTACAATGAGCAGTTCTTC. Residues: CSARSRLGQATYNEQFF.

This chain joins TRBV25-1 and TRBJ2-2; D gene uncertain. V dropped 3 bases and J dropped 5 bases, with 4 bases sitting between them. The V gene's germline CDR1 is MGHDK and CDR2 SYGVNS. This CDR3 region has 12 residues. Written as DNA, the CDR3 is TGTGCCAGCAGTGAGGCTACCGGGGAGCTGTTTTTT. Translated: CASSEATGELFF.

This clonotype was counted only a few times. This rearrangement joins TRBV20-1 to TRBJ1-4, with D maybe TRBD1 (5 bases). This CDR3 comprises 13 residues. With 6 bases removed from V and 2 bases from J, the gap between germline ends came to 10 bases. Looked up from germline, CDR1 is DFQATT and CDR2 is SNEGSKA (reference sequence). CDR3 DNA sequence: TGCAGTGCCAAACGGGACACTAATGAAAAACTGTTTTTT. It is translated as CSAKRDTNEKLFF.

This clonotype has only a few counts. The V and J genes are TRBV7-2 and TRBJ1-2, with D possibly matching TRBD1 (5 bases). The CDR3 consists of 13 residues. Trimming took 4 bases from V and 3 from J, leaving 9 bases between them. Germline CDR1 SGHTA, CDR2 FQGNSA. CDR3 in amino acids: CASSSRVDYGYTF. Written as DNA, the CDR3 is TGTGCCAGCAGCTCCAGGGTAGACTATGGCTACACCTTC. Combining the CDR3 with reference TRBV7-2 and TRBJ1-2 gives the whole variable domain GAGVSQSPSNKVTEKGKDVELRCDPISGHTALYWYRQSLGQGLEFLIYFQGNSAPDKSGLPSDRFSAERTGGSVSTLTIQRTQQEDSAVYLCASSSRVDYGYTFGSGTRLTVV.

This clonotype was observed at least ten times. The chain is built from TRBV10-3 and TRBJ2-5; 10 bases are shared with TRBD2. The CDR3 length is 14 residues. Germline V lookup: CDR1 ENHRY, CDR2 SYGVKD. V lost 4 bases to trimming and J lost 3 bases; unmatched junction nucleotides: 2. This CDR3 is CAISVLAGEETQYF. The CDR3 coding sequence is TGTGCCATCAGTGTGCTAGCGGGAGAAGAGACCCAGTACTTC.

This chain connects TRBV20-1 to TRBJ2-5, with TRBD1 matching 8 bases. The CDR3 is made up of 16 amino acids. In germline, CDR1 is DFQATT, CDR2 SNEGSKA (reference sequence). The V segment lost 4 bases and the J segment 7 bases; nucleotides outside the gene matches: 17. CDR3 residues: CSAIQGAGTQVGTQYF. In DNA, the CDR3 is TGCAGTGCTATTCAGGGGGCTGGGACCCAAGTTGGGACCCAGTACTTC.

With respect to this clonotype: One end of the junction does not line up with germline, which may come from a read error. The rearrangement links TRBV9 to TRBJ2-7, with D possibly TRBD1 on 6 matching bases. CDR3 size: 13 residues. From germline, CDR1 is SGDLS and CDR2 YYNGEE. CDR3 nucleotides: TGTGCCAGCAGCGGGCAGGGGTTCCACGAGCGGTACTTC. It codes for CASSGQGFHERYF.

The chain employs TRBV5-1 and TRBJ2-3; the match to TRBD2 covers 8 bases. The germline V gene has CDR1 SGHRS and CDR2 YFSETQ. V shed 5 bases and J 7 bases; nucleotides not matched to a gene: 12. The CDR3 is 15 residues long. This CDR3 reads CASRSGLADINTQYF. The CDR3, as DNA: TGCGCCAGCAGATCAGGACTAGCCGACATTAATACGCAGTATTTT.

V is TRBV5-6 and J is TRBJ1-2; D might be TRBD1 (5 bases). The V gene's germline CDR1 is SGHDT and CDR2 YYEEEE. The CDR3 totals 14 residues. The V end was cut by 3 bases, the J end by 5 bases, with 14 bases between. The CDR3 is CASSSYRWAYGYTF. Here the CDR3 DNA reads TGTGCCAGCAGCTCTTACAGGTGGGCTTATGGCTACACCTTC.

As concerns this clonotype: A much larger clone lies one base from this, so it may be a read error. The chain has TRBV27 and TRBJ2-1; possible D gene TRBD2, 6 bases. V was pared by 2 bases and J by 7 bases, with 18 bases between. CDR1 is MNHEY, CDR2 SMNVEV, per germline (reference sequence). The CDR3 length is 16 residues. CDR3: CASSLRLARGSNEQFF. The CDR3 bases are TGTGCCAGCAGTTTAAGGCTAGCGAGAGGATCGAATGAGCAGTTCTTC.

For this clonotype: A much more abundant neighbour one base away suggests this may be a read error. The chain joins TRBV7-2 to TRBJ2-5; the match to TRBD2 covers 9 bases. V shed 1 base, J shed 11 bases, and the junction held 11 bases outside the gene matches. Germline V gene sequence: CDR1 SGHTA, CDR2 FQGNSA. The CDR3 extends over 15 amino acids. CDR3 nucleotide sequence: TGTGCCAGCAGCTTAGATGGTAGCGGGAGAAATGAGCAGTACTTC. Translated, it gives CASSLDGSGRNEQYF.

This clonotype was found a few times. V is TRBV20-1 and J is TRBJ1-4; D gene uncertain. The germline V and J ends were trimmed by 6 bases and 7 bases, with 18 bases remaining between them. Germline V gene data show CDR1 as DFQATT and CDR2 as SNEGSKA (reference sequence). This CDR3 is 14 amino acids long. The CDR3 loop reads CSARSGRVGEKLFF. The CDR3 DNA reads as TGCAGTGCCCGGAGCGGGCGTGTTGGTGAAAAACTGTTTTTT.

The chain employs TRBV3-1 and TRBJ2-7, with D possibly TRBD2 on 6 matching bases. V dropped 4 bases and J dropped 7 bases, with 20 bases sitting between them. CDR3 length: 15 amino acids. Germline V lookup: CDR1 LGHDT, CDR2 YNNKEL (reference sequence). The CDR3 DNA follows: TGTGCCAGCAGCCCCCAGGGACTGGAAGACAATGAGCAGTACTTC. Amino acid sequence: CASSPQGLEDNEQYF.

This clonotype appeared a few times. The CDR3 reads CSVSSSSGSYNEQFF. The CDR3 DNA reads as TGCAGCGTCTCCTCTAGCTCGGGTTCCTACAATGAGCAGTTCTTC. The chain links TRBV29-1 to TRBJ2-1; weak D call: TRBD2 (5 bases). Germline V gene sequence: CDR1 SQVTM, CDR2 ANQGSEA. CDR3 size: 15 residues. Deletions cut 6 bases from V and 1 base from J, with 16 bases between.

The rearrangement joins TRBV24-1 to TRBJ2-2; 9 bases are a match to TRBD2. Germline CDR1 reads KGHDR; CDR2 reads SFDVKD. The CDR3 spans 14 residues. The ends lost 9 bases at V and 5 bases at J; junction bases unmatched: 6. The CDR3 DNA follows: TGTGCCACCGAGGCGGGGGGGCGGACCGGGGAGCTGTTTTTT. Encoded protein: CATEAGGRTGELFF.

This clonotype was seen a few times. The chain is built from TRBV10-3 and TRBJ1-1; a weak D match, TRBD1 (6 bases). This CDR3 region has 13 residues. V lost 9 bases, J lost 6 bases, and 17 bases lay in between. Germline loops: CDR1 ENHRY, CDR2 SYGVKD. CDR3: CAITRGANSEAFF. The DNA of the CDR3 is TGTGCCATTACGAGGGGGGCTAATTCTGAAGCTTTCTTT.

Many counts were recorded for this clonotype. A read error may account for a junction end that differs from germline. The V gene is TRBV7-2, the J gene TRBJ2-6, with 7 nucleotides matching TRBD2. Germline V CDR1 and CDR2: SGHTA, FQGNSA. The CDR3 length is 16 residues. The CDR3 reads CASSLAGGSGANVLTF. The CDR3 coding sequence is TGTGCCAGCAGTTTAGCGGGCGGTTCTGGGGCCAACGTCCTGACTTTC. Supplemented by reference TRBV7-2 and TRBJ2-6, the full variable domain reads GAGVSQSPSNKVTEKGKDVELRCDPISGHTALYWYRQSLGQGLEFLIYFQGNSAPDKSGLPSDRFSAERTGGSVSTLTIQRTQQEDSAVYLCASSLAGGSGANVLTFGAGSRLTVL.

The CDR3 nucleotides read TGTGCCATCAGTGAGTCGTCTTCAGGGGCGTTTGAAGCTTTCTTT. It yields the protein CAISESSSGAFEAFF. The chain couples TRBV10-3 to TRBJ1-1, with D possibly TRBD1 on 6 matching bases. Germline V gives CDR1 ENHRY, CDR2 SYGVKD. The V end was cut by 0 bases, the J end by 7 bases, with 15 bases between. The CDR3 contains 15 residues.

This rearrangement joins TRBV28 to TRBJ1-6; D not resolved. There are 14 residues in the CDR3. The germline gives CDR1 MDHEN, CDR2 SYDVKM. Between the trimmed V and J ends, which lost 2 bases and 10 bases, there was a span of 12 bases. The CDR3 region is CASSLDTSHSPLHF. The CDR3 bases are TGTGCCAGCAGTTTAGATACCTCCCACTCACCCCTCCACTTT.

This clonotype was counted only a few times. The gene calls are TRBV27 and TRBJ2-7, with unresolved D. The CDR3 contains 15 residues. Germline CDR1 and CDR2: MNHEY and SMNVEV (reference sequence). Trimming pared 2 bases from V and 3 bases from J, leaving 14 bases between. CDR3: CASSLKETPIYEQYF. The CDR3 DNA is TGTGCCAGCAGTTTAAAAGAGACTCCGATCTACGAGCAGTACTTC.

The CDR3, as DNA: TGTGCCAGCAGTTACTCGATCTCCGTGACTAGCGCTAGCTCCTACAATGAGCAGTTCTTC. Amino acids: CASSYSISVTSASSYNEQFF. V usage is TRBV6-5 and J usage is TRBJ2-1, with 8 nucleotides matching TRBD2. J gave up 0 bases and V 0 bases, and 13 bases lay outside the gene matches. CDR1 and CDR2 (germline): MNHEY, SVGAGI. The CDR3 consists of 20 residues.